The 25 T cell receptor beta chains presented below share a single source sample, sequenced in a study of blood T cell repertoires in COVID-19. The repertoire was sequenced with immunoSEQ multiplex PCR; TCRdb's copy has only in-frame clones and lacks some. The sample comprises about 82,000 clones, around 72% of which are singletons, and just over 2.5% rests with the top ten. What was sequenced was peripheral blood. The source is a human donor with acute or convalescent COVID-19. The donor label of this sample is uncertain.

The chain has TRBV3-1 (or the pseudogene TRBV3-2) and TRBJ1-5, with no clear D. Germline V gene data show CDR1 as LGHDT and CDR2 as YNNKEL (reference sequence). V dropped 6 bases and J dropped 4 bases, with 13 bases sitting between them. CDR3 size: 14 residues. DNA of the CDR3: TGTGCCAGCAGTCCACTGGGAGGTAATCAGCCCCAGCATTTT. Its protein product is CASSPLGGNQPQHF.

This clone was observed a single time. The V and J genes are TRBV9 and TRBJ1-5, with D possibly TRBD1 on 5 matching bases. This CDR3 is 15 amino acids long. Per germline, CDR1 SGDLS and CDR2 YYNGEE. V was cut by 0 bases and J by 5 bases, with 12 bases left in between. CDR3 in amino acids: CASSVEGRPDQPQHF. The CDR3 nucleotides read TGTGCCAGCAGCGTAGAGGGGCGTCCCGATCAGCCCCAGCATTTT.

The genes are TRBV5-1 and TRBJ1-6; 7 bases match TRBD1. Germline V gene lookup returns CDR1 SGHRS and CDR2 YFSETQ. This CDR3 has 16 residues. Losses at the gene ends were 4 bases for V and 5 bases for J; bases not matched to a gene: 9. The CDR3 here is CASSARDSTNNSPLHF. In nucleotides, the CDR3 is TGCGCCAGCAGCGCCCGGGACAGCACAAATAATTCACCCCTCCACTTT.

The J gene is TRBJ2-7, the V gene TRBV11-2, with no clear D. The CDR3 is made up of 14 amino acids. Germline CDR1 SGHAT, CDR2 FQNNGV. Trimming took off 2 bases at V and 2 bases at J, with 10 bases between the two ends. In nucleotides, the CDR3 is TGTGCCAGCAGCTTAATTATTGGGCCCTACGAGCAGTACTTC. Its translation: CASSLIIGPYEQYF.

The chain links TRBV7-9 to TRBJ1-3; D is ambiguous. V lost 0 bases, J lost 7 bases, and 13 bases lay in between. This CDR3 region has 15 residues. Germline-derived CDR1 and CDR2 are SEHNR and FQNEAQ (reference sequence). CDR3 sequence: CASSLAQGGDNTIYF. The CDR3 DNA is TGTGCCAGCAGCTTAGCTCAAGGCGGGGATAACACCATATATTTT.

The rearrangement links TRBV9 to TRBJ2-1; 11 bases fit TRBD2. This CDR3 is 14 amino acids long. The junction had 4 bases not matched to a gene; V was cut back by 4 bases and J by 7 bases. CDR1 is SGDLS and CDR2 is YYNGEE in the germline V gene. CDR3 nucleotide sequence: TGTGCCAGCAGCCATCGGACTAGCGGGAATGAGCAGTTCTTC. It specifies CASSHRTSGNEQFF.

The J gene is TRBJ1-5, the V gene TRBV7-9, with TRBD1 matching over 8 bases. CDR3 length: 15 residues. The germline CDR1 and CDR2 sequences are SEHNR and FQNEAQ (reference sequence). Unmatched junction bases numbered 7, after V lost 2 bases and J lost 7 bases. The CDR3: CASSLTTGEGQPQHF. As DNA, the CDR3 is TGTGCCAGCAGCTTAACGACAGGGGAAGGGCAGCCCCAGCATTTT.

The rearrangement uses TRBV7-3 and TRBJ2-2, with D perhaps matching TRBD2 (5 bases). V was pared by 1 base and J by 5 bases, with 11 bases between. CDR1 is SGHTA and CDR2 is FQGTGA in the germline V gene. The CDR3 sequence is 15 residues long. Here the CDR3 DNA reads TGTGCCAGCAGCTTAAAAGGGAGCTGGACCGGGGAGCTGTTTTTT. Residues: CASSLKGSWTGELFF.

This sequence joins TRBV3-1 (or the pseudogene TRBV3-2) and TRBJ1-3; D is perhaps TRBD1 (6 bases). Germline loops: CDR1 LGHDT, CDR2 YNNKEL (reference sequence). CDR3 length equals 14 residues. The germline V and J ends were trimmed by 1 base and 5 bases, with 9 bases remaining between them. The CDR3 loop is CASSQVQGRNTIYF. Here the CDR3 DNA reads TGTGCCAGCAGCCAAGTCCAGGGGCGAAACACCATATATTTT.

The chain uses TRBV7-9 and TRBJ2-3; 15 nucleotides agree with TRBD2. Germline V gene sequence: CDR1 SEHNR, CDR2 FQNEAQ (reference sequence). CDR3 length: 16 amino acids. With V trimmed by 1 base and J by 6 bases, 2 bases remained unmatched. The CDR3 loop reads CASSLGGLAGGDTQYF. For the CDR3, the DNA is TGTGCCAGCAGCTTAGGGGGACTAGCGGGAGGTGATACGCAGTATTTT. The full variable domain, completed using reference TRBV7-9 and TRBJ2-3, is DTGVSQNPRHKITKRGQNVTFRCDPISEHNRLYWYRQTLGQGPEFLTYFQNEAQLEKSRLLSDRFSAERPKGSFSTLEIQRTEQGDSAMYLCASSLGGLAGGDTQYFGPGTRLTVL.

The chain has TRBV2 and TRBJ1-4; D remains unclear. The germline CDR1 and CDR2 sequences are SNHLY and FYNNEI. Trimming stripped 7 bases from V and 4 bases from J, with 22 bases between. This CDR3 spans 17 amino acids. The CDR3 DNA follows: TGTGCCAGCATTAGGAATACGGGGAAGGCCCTTAATGAAAAACTGTTTTTT. Translating it yields CASIRNTGKALNEKLFF.

The J gene is TRBJ2-3, the V gene TRBV2; 9 bases fit TRBD2. The CDR3 is 15 residues long. V gave up 5 bases and J gave up 1 base; unmatched junction bases: 4. Germline CDR1 is SNHLY and CDR2 is FYNNEI. The CDR3 DNA is TGTGCCAGCAGTTTTAGCGGGGGCCGCACAGATACGCAGTATTTT. Amino acid sequence: CASSFSGGRTDTQYF.

The V gene is TRBV29-1, the J gene TRBJ2-3, with 11 bases identical to TRBD2. V gave up 1 base and J gave up 3 bases; unmatched junction bases: 12. There are 18 residues in the CDR3. Germline-derived CDR1 and CDR2 are SQVTM and ANQGSEA. The CDR3 protein is CSVEGFLAGGLGTDTQYF. The CDR3 nucleotides read TGCAGCGTTGAAGGTTTCTTAGCGGGGGGGCTCGGAACAGATACGCAGTATTTT.

V and J are TRBV10-3 and TRBJ2-1; weak D call: TRBD2 (6 bases). Germline V lookup: CDR1 ENHRY, CDR2 SYGVKD. V lost 6 bases and J 2 bases, leaving 11 bases between the germline ends. The CDR3 is made up of 14 amino acids. The CDR3 sequence: CAIRDYSTYNEQFF. CDR3 in DNA: TGTGCCATCAGGGACTACAGCACCTACAATGAGCAGTTCTTC.

The chain carries TRBV28 and TRBJ1-5; D may be TRBD1 (6 bases). Germline V lookup: CDR1 MDHEN, CDR2 SYDVKM. The CDR3 is 12 amino acids. V was trimmed by 7 bases and J by 6 bases, leaving 10 bases between them. CDR3 nucleotide sequence: TGTGCCAGCACCCCAGGGGTTCAGCCCCAGCATTTT. This codes for CASTPGVQPQHF. Together with reference TRBV28 and TRBJ1-5, the CDR3 gives the full variable domain: DVKVTQSSRYLVKRTGEKVFLECVQDMDHENMFWYRQDPGLGLRLIYFSYDVKMKEKGDIPEGYSVSREKKERFSLILESASTNQTSMYLCASTPGVQPQHFGDGTRLSIL.

V gene TRBV7-2 combines with J gene TRBJ2-1; D is unresolved. Germline loops: CDR1 SGHTA, CDR2 FQGNSA. Trimming removed 2 bases from V and 12 bases from J, with 14 bases in between. The CDR3 has 13 amino acids. CDR3 protein: CASSLMIEAGQFF. For the CDR3, the DNA is TGTGCCAGCAGCTTAATGATCGAGGCTGGGCAGTTCTTC.

The chain has TRBV28 and TRBJ1-3, with 7 nucleotides matching TRBD1. V shed 4 bases, J shed 2 bases, and the junction held 8 bases outside the gene matches. Germline CDR1 and CDR2: MDHEN and SYDVKM. The CDR3 runs 16 residues. The CDR3 protein is CASSSGQLGAGNTIYF. In DNA form, the CDR3 reads TGTGCCAGCAGTTCGGGACAGCTAGGGGCTGGAAACACCATATATTTT.

V is TRBV23-1 and J is TRBJ2-7; 7 bases are a match to TRBD2. TRBV23-1 is treated as an ORF (open reading frame) with a function not yet certain. V shed 4 bases and J 7 bases; nucleotides not matched to a gene: 10. The CDR3 loop spans 14 amino acids. The CDR3 DNA sequence: TGCGCCAGCAGTCTGCCTAGCGGAGTGTGTGAGCAGTACGTC. Protein product: CASSLPSGVCEQYV.

This chain connects TRBV28 to TRBJ2-3, with 10 bases lining up with TRBD1. Germline V lookup: CDR1 MDHEN, CDR2 SYDVKM. J gave up 0 bases and V 8 bases, and 5 bases lay outside the gene matches. The CDR3 runs to 15 residues. The CDR3 is CASRRQGASTDTQYF. CDR3 sequence (DNA): TGTGCCAGCCGACGACAGGGGGCTAGCACAGATACGCAGTATTTT.

The J gene is TRBJ1-1, the V gene TRBV5-8, with a possible D match to TRBD1 (6 bases). Germline CDR1 SGHTS, CDR2 YDEGEE. The V gene lost 4 bases and the J gene lost 4 bases, with 23 bases spanning the gap. The CDR3 sequence is 17 residues long. Here the CDR3 reads CASSTLGGGWGGTEAFF. Here the CDR3 DNA reads TGTGCCAGCAGCACCCTTGGGGGGGGCTGGGGTGGCACTGAAGCTTTCTTT. The full variable domain, its missing parts supplied by reference TRBV5-8 and TRBJ1-1, is EAGVTQSPTHLIKTRGQQATLRCSPISGHTSVYWYQQALGLGLQFLLWYDEGEERNRGNFPPRFSGRQFPNYSSELNVNALELEDSALYLCASSTLGGGWGGTEAFFGQGTRLTVV.

The chain joins TRBV5-8 to TRBJ1-6; tentatively, D is TRBD1 (5 bases). V lost 7 bases and J 0 bases, leaving 23 bases between the germline ends. Germline V gives CDR1 SGHTS, CDR2 YDEGEE. This CDR3 comprises 19 residues. Here the CDR3 reads CASRPLMGGISSYNSPLHF. The CDR3 DNA reads as TGTGCCAGCCGCCCACTGATGGGGGGGATAAGCTCCTATAATTCACCCCTCCACTTT.

The V gene is TRBV5-6, the J gene TRBJ1-4; the match to TRBD1 covers 10 bases. With 0 bases clipped from V and 8 bases from J, the junction kept 1 base outside the gene matches. The germline V gene has CDR1 SGHDT and CDR2 YYEEEE. The CDR3 spans 14 residues. In nucleotides, the CDR3 is TGTGCCAGCAGCTTGGGACAGGGGGCGGAAAAACTGTTTTTT. Its protein product is CASSLGQGAEKLFF.

The V and J genes are TRBV21-1 and TRBJ2-1; TRBD2, the D gene given by the table, was not confirmed from the DNA. TRBV21-1 is a listed pseudogene. The CDR3 spans 16 residues. CDR3 DNA: TGTGCCAGCACCCCTCCTGACTCGGTAACCTACAATGAGCAGTTCTTC. This codes for CASTPPDSVTYNEQFF.

The V call is TRBV2, the J call TRBJ1-1, with 8 bases aligning to TRBD1. There are 14 residues in the CDR3. Trimming at V came to 4 bases and at J to 4 bases, leaving 5 bases not matched to a gene. Germline CDR1 reads SNHLY; CDR2 reads FYNNEI. The CDR3 reads CASSGTGIGTEAFF. As DNA, the CDR3 is TGTGCCAGCAGTGGGACAGGGATTGGCACTGAAGCTTTCTTT.

The V gene is TRBV5-4, the J gene TRBJ1-6; D is unclear. This CDR3 has 14 residues. Germline CDR1 SGHNT, CDR2 YYREEE (reference sequence). V was cut by 1 base and J by 8 bases, with 10 bases left in between. The CDR3 is CASSLQKDYSPLHF. In nucleotides, the CDR3 is TGTGCCAGCAGCTTGCAAAAAGACTATTCACCCCTCCACTTT.